The present entry profiles one T cell receptor beta chain with its context. The antigen is undetermined. TCRdb fed the 5' RACE reads into MiXCR, producing one record per CDR3 protein. This sample yields 460,000 or so distinct CDR3 sequences, of which 14% are seen a single time; about 0.52% belongs to the top ten. Germline CDR1 SGHRS, CDR2 YFSETQ. The trim removed 2 bases at V and 6 bases at J, leaving 13 bases unmatched. This CDR3 comprises 18 residues. The sample belongs to a study of identical twins. The study's findings and limits: For cord blood, abundant beta clonotypes had fewer insertions, unlike memory repertoires, which showed none.

This sample also appeared in a second study, on yellow fever vaccine responses in identical twins.

The origin of this receptor is a woman between 18 and 29 years old in good health. The chain employs TRBV5-1 and TRBJ2-1; 11 bases align to TRBD2. The sample taken for sequencing was CD4+ T cells sorted from blood. Here the CDR3 reads CASSFGSSGGKIVNEQFF. CDR3 nucleotides: TGCGCCAGCAGCTTTGGTTCTAGCGGGGGGAAAATCGTCAATGAGCAGTTCTTC.